This T cell receptor beta chain was sequenced in a study of CD8 T cells in Susac syndrome. RNA in amounts of roughly 0.5 to 1 ug was reverse transcribed with random hexamers. TCRdb passed the immunoSEQ multiplex PCR reads through MiXCR, listing each CDR3 protein once. The repertoire has roughly 130,000 distinct CDR3 sequences, roughly 94% of them found once; the top ten carry about 0.13%. The CDR3 has 16 residues. Trimming took 6 bases from V and 1 from J, leaving 19 bases between them. Germline-derived CDR1 and CDR2 are SNHLY and FYNNEI. Sequencing of TCR beta was undertaken in CD8+ and CD4+ T cells derived from blood.

This TCR came from a human donor with multiple sclerosis. Specimen: CD4+ T cells from PBMCs. V usage is TRBV2 and J usage is TRBJ2-7; TRBD2 might be the D (6 bases). The CDR3 reads CASRPRGGASSYEQYF. The CDR3 nucleotides read TGTGCCAGCAGACCTCGCGGAGGGGCGAGTTCCTACGAGCAGTACTTC.